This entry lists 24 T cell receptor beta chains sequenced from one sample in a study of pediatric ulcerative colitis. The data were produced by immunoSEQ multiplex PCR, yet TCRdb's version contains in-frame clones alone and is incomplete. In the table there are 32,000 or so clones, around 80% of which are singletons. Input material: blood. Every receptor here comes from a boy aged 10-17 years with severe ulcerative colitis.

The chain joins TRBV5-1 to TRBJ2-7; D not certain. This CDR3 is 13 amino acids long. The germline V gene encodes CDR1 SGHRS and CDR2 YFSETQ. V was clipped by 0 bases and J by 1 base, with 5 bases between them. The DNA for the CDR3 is TGCGCCAGCAGCTTGGAACAGTCCTACGAGCAGTACTTC. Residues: CASSLEQSYEQYF.

CDR3 sequence: CSVSPQGTGNTIYF. CDR3 DNA sequence: TGCAGCGTTTCACCTCAGGGGACCGGAAACACCATATATTTT. The chain combines TRBV29-1 with TRBJ1-3; perhaps TRBD1 as D (6 bases). V was trimmed by 5 bases and J by 4 bases, leaving 15 bases between them. The CDR3 totals 14 residues. Germline assignment: CDR1 SQVTM and CDR2 ANQGSEA.

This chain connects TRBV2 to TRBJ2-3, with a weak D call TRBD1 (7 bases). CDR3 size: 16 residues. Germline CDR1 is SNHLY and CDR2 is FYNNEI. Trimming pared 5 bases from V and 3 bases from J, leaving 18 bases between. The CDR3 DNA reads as TGTGCCAGCAGTCGCGGAGGGGGCCCCCTAACAGATACGCAGTATTTT. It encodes CASSRGGGPLTDTQYF. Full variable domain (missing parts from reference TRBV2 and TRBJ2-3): EPEVTQTPSHQVTQMGQEVILRCVPISNHLYFYWYRQILGQKVEFLVSFYNNEISEKSEIFDDQFSVERPDGSNFTLKIRSTKLEDSAMYFCASSRGGGPLTDTQYFGPGTRLTVL.

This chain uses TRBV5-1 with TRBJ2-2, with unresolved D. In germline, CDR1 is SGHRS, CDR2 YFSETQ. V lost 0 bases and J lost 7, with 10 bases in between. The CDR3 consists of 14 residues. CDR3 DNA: TGCGCCAGCAGCTTGGACGGGTATTACGGGGAGCTGTTTTTT. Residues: CASSLDGYYGELFF.

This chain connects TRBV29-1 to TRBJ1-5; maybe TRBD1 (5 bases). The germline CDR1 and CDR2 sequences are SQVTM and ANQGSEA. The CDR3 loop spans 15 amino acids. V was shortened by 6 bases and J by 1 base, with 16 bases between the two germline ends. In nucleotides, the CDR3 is TGCAGCGTAGGCTCAGGGCAGGGAAGCAATCAGCCCCAGCATTTT. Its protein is CSVGSGQGSNQPQHF.

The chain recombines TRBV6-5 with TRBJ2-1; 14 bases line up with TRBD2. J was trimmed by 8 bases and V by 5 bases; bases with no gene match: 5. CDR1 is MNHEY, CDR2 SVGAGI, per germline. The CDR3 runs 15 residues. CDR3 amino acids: CASSQTSGGAYEQFF. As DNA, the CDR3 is TGTGCCAGCAGTCAGACTAGCGGGGGGGCTTATGAGCAGTTCTTC.

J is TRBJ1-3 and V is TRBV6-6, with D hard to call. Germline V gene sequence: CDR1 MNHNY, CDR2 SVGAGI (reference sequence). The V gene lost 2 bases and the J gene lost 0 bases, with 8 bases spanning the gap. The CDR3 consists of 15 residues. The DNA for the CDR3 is TGTGCCAGCAGTTACCCAATGACCTCTGGAAACACCATATATTTT. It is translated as CASSYPMTSGNTIYF.

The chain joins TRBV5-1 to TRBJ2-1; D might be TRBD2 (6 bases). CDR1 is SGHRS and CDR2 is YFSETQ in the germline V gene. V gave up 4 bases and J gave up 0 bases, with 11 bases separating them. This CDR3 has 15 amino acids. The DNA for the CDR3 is TGCGCCAGCAGCGTTAGCGGCTTCTCCTACAATGAGCAGTTCTTC. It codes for CASSVSGFSYNEQFF.

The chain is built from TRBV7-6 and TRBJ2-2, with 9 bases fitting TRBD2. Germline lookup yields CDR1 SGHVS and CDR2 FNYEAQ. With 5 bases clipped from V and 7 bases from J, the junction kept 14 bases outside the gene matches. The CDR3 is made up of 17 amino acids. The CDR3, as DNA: TGTGCCAGCAGCCCTGCGTGGCGGGGGGGCCGAGACGGGGAGCTGTTTTTT. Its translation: CASSPAWRGGRDGELFF.

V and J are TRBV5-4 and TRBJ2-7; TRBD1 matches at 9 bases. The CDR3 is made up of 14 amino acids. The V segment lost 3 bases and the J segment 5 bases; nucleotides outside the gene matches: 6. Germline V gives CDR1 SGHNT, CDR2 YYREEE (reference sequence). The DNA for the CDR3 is TGTGCCAGCAGCTCAGACAGGGGGAGACACGAGCAGTACTTC. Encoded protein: CASSSDRGRHEQYF.

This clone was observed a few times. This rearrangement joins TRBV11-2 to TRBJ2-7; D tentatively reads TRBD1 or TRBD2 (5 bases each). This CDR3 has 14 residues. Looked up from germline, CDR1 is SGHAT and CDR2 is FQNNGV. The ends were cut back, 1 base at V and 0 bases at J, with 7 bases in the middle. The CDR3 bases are TGTGCCAGCAGCTTAGGGGGGTCCTCCTACGAGCAGTACTTC. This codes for CASSLGGSSYEQYF. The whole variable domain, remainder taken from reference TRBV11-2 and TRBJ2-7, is EAGVAQSPRYKIIEKRQSVAFWCNPISGHATLYWYQQILGQGPKLLIQFQNNGVVDDSQLPKDRFSAERLKGVDSTLKIQPAKLEDSAVYLCASSLGGSSYEQYFGPGTRLTVT.

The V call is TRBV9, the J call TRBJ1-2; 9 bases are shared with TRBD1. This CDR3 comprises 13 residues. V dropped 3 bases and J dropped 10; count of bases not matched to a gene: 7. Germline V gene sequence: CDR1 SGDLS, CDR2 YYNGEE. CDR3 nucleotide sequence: TGTGCCAGCAGCGCGGGGGGACAGGGACCCTACACCTTC. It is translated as CASSAGGQGPYTF.

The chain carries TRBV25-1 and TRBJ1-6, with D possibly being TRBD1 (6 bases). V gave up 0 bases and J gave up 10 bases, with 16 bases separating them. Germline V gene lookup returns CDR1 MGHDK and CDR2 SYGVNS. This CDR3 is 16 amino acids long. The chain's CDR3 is CASSEYRQGFVSPLHF. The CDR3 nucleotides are TGTGCCAGCAGTGAATATCGCCAGGGGTTTGTCTCACCCCTCCACTTT.

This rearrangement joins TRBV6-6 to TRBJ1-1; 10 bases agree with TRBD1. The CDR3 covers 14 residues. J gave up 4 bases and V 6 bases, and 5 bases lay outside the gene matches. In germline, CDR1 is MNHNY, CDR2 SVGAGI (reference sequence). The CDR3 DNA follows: TGTGCCAGCAGAAACGGACAGGGGGTCACTGAAGCTTTCTTT. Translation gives CASRNGQGVTEAFF.

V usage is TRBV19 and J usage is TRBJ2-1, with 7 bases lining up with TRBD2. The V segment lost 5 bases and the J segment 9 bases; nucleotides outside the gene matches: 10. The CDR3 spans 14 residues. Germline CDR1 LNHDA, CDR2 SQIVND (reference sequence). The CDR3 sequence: CASSRTGTTGEQFF. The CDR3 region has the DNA TGTGCCAGTAGTCGGACCGGGACTACCGGTGAGCAGTTCTTC. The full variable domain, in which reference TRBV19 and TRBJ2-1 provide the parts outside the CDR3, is DGGITQSPKYLFRKEGQNVTLSCEQNLNHDAMYWYRQDPGQGLRLIYYSQIVNDFQKGDIAEGYSVSREKKESFPLTVTSAQKNPTAFYLCASSRTGTTGEQFFGPGTRLTVL.

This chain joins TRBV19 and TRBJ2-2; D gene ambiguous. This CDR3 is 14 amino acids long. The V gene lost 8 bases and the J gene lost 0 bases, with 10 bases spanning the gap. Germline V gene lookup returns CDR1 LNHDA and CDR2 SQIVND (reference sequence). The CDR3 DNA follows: TGTGCCAGTTGCAATGAGCCGAACACCGGGGAGCTGTTTTTT. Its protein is CASCNEPNTGELFF.

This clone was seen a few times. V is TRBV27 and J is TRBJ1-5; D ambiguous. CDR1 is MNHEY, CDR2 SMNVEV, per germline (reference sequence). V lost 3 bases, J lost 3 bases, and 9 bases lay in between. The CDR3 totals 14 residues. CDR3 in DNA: TGTGCCAGCAGTTTGCGGGGTTCCAATCAGCCCCAGCATTTT. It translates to CASSLRGSNQPQHF.

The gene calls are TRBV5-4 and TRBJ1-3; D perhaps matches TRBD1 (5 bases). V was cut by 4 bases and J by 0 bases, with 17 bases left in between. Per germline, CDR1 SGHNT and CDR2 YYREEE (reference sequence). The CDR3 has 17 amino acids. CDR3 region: CASSPTGGFSSGNTIYF. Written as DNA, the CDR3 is TGTGCCAGCAGCCCCACGGGGGGGTTTAGCTCTGGAAACACCATATATTTT.

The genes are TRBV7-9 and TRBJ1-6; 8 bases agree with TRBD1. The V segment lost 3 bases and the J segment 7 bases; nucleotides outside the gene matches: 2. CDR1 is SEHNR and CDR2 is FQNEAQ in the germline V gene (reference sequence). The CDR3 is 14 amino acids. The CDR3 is CASSLGQVNSPLHF. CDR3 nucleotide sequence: TGTGCCAGCAGCTTGGGACAGGTGAATTCACCCCTCCACTTT.

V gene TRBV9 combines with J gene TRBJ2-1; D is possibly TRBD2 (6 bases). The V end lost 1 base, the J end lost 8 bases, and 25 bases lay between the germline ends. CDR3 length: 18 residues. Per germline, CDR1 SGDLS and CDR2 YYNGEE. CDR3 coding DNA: TGTGCCAGCAGCGTATTGGCCCCGGGACTCCCAGAAGTCGATGAGCAGTTCTTC. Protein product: CASSVLAPGLPEVDEQFF. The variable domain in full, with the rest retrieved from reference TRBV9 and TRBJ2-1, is DSGVTQTPKHLITATGQRVTLRCSPRSGDLSVYWYQQSLDQGLQFLIQYYNGEERAKGNILERFSAQQFPDLHSELNLSSLELGDSALYFCASSVLAPGLPEVDEQFFGPGTRLTVL.

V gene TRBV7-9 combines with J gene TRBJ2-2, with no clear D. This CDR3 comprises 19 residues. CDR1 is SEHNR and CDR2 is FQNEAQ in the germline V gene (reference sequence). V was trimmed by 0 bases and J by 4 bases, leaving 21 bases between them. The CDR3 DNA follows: TGTGCCAGCAGCTTAGCACCCAGACTTCGTCCCCGGAGCACCGGGGAGCTGTTTTTT. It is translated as CASSLAPRLRPRSTGELFF.

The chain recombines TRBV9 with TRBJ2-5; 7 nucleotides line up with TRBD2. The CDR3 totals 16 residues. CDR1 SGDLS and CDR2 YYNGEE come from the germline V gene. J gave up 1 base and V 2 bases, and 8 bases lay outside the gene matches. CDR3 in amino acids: CASSVSPGLVQETQYF. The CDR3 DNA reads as TGTGCCAGCAGCGTCAGCCCTGGACTAGTCCAAGAGACCCAGTACTTC.

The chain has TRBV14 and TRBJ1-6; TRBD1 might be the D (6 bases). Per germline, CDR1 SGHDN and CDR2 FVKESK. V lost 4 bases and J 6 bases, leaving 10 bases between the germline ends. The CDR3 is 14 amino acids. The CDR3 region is CASSLDRFNSPLHF. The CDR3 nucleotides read TGTGCCAGCAGCCTTGACAGGTTTAATTCACCCCTCCACTTT.

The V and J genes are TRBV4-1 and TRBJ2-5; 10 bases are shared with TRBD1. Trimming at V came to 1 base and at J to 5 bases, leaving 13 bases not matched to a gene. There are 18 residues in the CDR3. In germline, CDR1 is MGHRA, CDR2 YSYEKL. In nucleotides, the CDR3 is TGCGCCAGCAGCCAAGCTTTATTTTTAGGACAGGGGGAGGAGACCCAGTACTTC. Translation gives CASSQALFLGQGEETQYF.